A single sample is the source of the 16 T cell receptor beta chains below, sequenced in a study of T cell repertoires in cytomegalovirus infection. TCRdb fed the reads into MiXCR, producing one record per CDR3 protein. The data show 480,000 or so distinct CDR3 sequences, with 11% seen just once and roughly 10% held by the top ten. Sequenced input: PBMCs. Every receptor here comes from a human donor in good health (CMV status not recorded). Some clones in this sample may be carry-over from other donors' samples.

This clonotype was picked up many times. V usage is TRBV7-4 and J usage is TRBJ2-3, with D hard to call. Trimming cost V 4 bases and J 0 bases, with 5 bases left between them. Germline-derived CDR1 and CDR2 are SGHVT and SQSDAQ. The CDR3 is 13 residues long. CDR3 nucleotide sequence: TGTGCCAGCAGCTCCGAAAGCACAGATACGCAGTATTTT. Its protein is CASSSESTDTQYF. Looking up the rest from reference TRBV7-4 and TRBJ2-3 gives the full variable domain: GAGVSQSPRYKVAKRGRDVALRCDSISGHVTLYWYRQTLGQGSEVLTYSQSDAQRDKSGRPSGRFSAERPERSVSTLKIQRTEQGDSAVYLCASSSESTDTQYFGPGTRLTVL.

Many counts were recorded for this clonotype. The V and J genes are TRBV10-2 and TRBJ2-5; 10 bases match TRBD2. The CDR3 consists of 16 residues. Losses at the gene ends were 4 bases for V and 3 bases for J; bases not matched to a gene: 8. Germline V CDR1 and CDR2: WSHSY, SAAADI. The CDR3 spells CASSAYRTSGEETQYF. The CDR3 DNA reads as TGCGCCAGCAGTGCCTATAGGACTAGCGGTGAAGAGACCCAGTACTTC.

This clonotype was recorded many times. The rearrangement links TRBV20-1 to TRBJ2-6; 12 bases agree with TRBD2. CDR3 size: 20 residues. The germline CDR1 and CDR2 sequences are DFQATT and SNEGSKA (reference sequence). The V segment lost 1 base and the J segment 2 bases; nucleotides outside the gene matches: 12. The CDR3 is CSARAQRLAGGAPGANVLTF. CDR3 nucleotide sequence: TGCAGTGCTAGAGCACAGAGGCTAGCGGGAGGGGCCCCTGGGGCCAACGTCCTGACTTTC.

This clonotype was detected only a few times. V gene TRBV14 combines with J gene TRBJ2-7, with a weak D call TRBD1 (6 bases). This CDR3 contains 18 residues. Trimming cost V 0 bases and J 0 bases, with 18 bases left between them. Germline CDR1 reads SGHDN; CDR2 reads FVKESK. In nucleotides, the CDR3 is TGTGCCAGCAGCCAAGATCCCCGGACAGCTCCTGGCTCCTACGAGCAGTACTTC. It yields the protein CASSQDPRTAPGSYEQYF.

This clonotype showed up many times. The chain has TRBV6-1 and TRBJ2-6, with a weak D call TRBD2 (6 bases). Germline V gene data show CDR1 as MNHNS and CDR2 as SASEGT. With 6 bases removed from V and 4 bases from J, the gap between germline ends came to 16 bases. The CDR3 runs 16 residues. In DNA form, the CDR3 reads TGTGCCAGCAGCCCTGGGCTCGCGGGGGGGGCCAACGTCCTGACTTTC. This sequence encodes CASSPGLAGGANVLTF.

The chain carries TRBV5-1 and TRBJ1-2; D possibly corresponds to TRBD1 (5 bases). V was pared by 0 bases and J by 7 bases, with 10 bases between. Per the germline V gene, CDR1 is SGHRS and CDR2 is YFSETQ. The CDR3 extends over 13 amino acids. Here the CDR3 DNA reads TGCGCCAGCAGCTTGGCGGGGGATAGTGGCTACACCTTC. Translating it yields CASSLAGDSGYTF.

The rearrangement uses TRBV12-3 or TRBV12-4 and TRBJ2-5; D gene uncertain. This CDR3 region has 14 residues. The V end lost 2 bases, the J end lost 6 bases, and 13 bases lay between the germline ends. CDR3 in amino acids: CASSLPRFSKTQYF. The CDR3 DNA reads TGTGCCAGCAGTTTACCCCGCTTCTCAAAGACCCAGTACTTC.

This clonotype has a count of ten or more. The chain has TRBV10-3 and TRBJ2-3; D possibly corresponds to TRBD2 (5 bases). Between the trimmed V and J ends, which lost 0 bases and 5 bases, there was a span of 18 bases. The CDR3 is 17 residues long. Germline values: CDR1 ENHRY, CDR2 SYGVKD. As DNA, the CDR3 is TGTGCCATCAGTGAGTCGTGGGGTGAGACTAACCGAGATACGCAGTATTTT. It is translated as CAISESWGETNRDTQYF.

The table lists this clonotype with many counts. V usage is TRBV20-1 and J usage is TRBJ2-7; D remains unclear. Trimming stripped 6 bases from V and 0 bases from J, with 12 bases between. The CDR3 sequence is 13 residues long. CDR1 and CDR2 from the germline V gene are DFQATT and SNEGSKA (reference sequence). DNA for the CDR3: TGCAGTGCCTATAACCCTAGCTCCTACGAGCAGTACTTC. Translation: CSAYNPSSYEQYF.

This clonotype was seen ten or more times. The CDR3 region has the DNA TGTGCCAGCAGTTCAGCCCAGGGTAATCCTAGGGATGGCTACACCTTC. Its protein is CASSSAQGNPRDGYTF. The gene calls are TRBV27 and TRBJ1-2; the D gene is possibly TRBD1 (5 bases). The germline V and J ends were trimmed by 4 bases and 6 bases, with 21 bases remaining between them. The CDR3 extends over 16 amino acids. Germline V lookup: CDR1 MNHEY, CDR2 SMNVEV (reference sequence).

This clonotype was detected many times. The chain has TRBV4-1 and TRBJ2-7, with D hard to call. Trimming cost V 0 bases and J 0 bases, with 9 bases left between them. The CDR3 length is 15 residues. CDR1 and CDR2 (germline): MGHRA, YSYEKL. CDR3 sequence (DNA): TGCGCCAGCAGCCAAGATGACTCGAACTCCTACGAGCAGTACTTC. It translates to CASSQDDSNSYEQYF.

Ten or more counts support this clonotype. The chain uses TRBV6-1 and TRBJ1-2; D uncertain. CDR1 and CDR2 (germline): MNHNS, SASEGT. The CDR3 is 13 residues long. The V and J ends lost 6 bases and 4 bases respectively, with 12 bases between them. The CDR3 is CASSPKGAYGYTF. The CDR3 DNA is TGTGCCAGCAGCCCCAAAGGTGCCTATGGCTACACCTTC.

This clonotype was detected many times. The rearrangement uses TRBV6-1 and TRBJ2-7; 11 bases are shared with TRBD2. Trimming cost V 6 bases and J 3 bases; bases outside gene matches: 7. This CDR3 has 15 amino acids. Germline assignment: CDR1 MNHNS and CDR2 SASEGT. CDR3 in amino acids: CASRQGLAVLYEQYF. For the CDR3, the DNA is TGTGCCAGCAGACAGGGACTAGCGGTTCTCTACGAGCAGTACTTC.

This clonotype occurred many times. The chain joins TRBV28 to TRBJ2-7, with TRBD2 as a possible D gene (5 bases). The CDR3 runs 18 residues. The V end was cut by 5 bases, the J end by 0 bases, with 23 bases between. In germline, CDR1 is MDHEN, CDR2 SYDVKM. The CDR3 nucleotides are TGTGCCAGCAGTCCCACACCCCTCCTAGCAGTGTCCTCCTACGAGCAGTACTTC. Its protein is CASSPTPLLAVSSYEQYF.

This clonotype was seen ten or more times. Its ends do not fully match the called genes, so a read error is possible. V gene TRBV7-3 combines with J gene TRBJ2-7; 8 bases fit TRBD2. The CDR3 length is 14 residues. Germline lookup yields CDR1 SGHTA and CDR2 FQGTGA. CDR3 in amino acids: CASSPGAGAYGQYF. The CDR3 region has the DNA TGTGCCAGCAGCCCCGGAGCGGGGGCCTACGGGCAGTACTTC.

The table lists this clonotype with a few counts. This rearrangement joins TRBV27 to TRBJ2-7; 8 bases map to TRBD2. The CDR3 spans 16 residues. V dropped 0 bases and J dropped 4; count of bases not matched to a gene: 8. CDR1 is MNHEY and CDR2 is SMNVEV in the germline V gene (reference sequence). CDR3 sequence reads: CASSLSARLAGYEQYF. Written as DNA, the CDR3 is TGTGCCAGCAGTTTATCGGCCCGATTAGCGGGGTACGAGCAGTACTTC.